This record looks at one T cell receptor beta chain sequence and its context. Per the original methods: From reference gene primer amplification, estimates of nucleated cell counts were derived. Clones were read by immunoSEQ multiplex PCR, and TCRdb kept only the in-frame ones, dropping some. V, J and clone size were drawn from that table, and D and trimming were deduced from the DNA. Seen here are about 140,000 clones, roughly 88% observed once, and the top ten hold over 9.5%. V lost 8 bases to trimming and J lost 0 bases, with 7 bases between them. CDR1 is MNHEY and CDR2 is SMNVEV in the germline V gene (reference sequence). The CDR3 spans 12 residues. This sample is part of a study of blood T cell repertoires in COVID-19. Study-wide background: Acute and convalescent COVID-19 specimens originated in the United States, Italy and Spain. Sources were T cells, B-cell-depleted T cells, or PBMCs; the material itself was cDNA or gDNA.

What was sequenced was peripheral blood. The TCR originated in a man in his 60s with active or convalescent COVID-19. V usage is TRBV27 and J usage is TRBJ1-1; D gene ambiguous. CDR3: CASGTVNTEAFF. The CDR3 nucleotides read TGTGCCAGCGGTACAGTGAACACTGAAGCTTTCTTT.